A single T cell receptor beta chain is shown here with its context. This clonotype was seen a few times. No cognate antigen has been identified for it. No base quality values were provided; no much bigger clone lies one nucleotide off. The sample originates from a study of T cells after yellow fever vaccination (dated by TCRdb to the late 2010s). In terms of the full investigation: Libraries from fractions with low cell numbers were prepared with the SMART-Seq v4 Ultra Low Input RNA kit. To track T-cell clones before and after primary and booster YFV17D yellow fever vaccination, bulk TCR alpha and beta repertoires were sequenced longitudinally. Two healthy male donors, one aged 18 to 30 and one aged 30 to 39 years, were included in the cohort. Blood was drawn at multiple timepoints before and after primary and secondary immunization, with bulk PBMC replicates and cell subsets isolated. The study at large found these results: Because abundant contaminating clonotypes from the bulk population could be contained in FACS-sorted repertoires, computational filtering was required. Because the study included only two donors, the extent to which the findings can be generalized is limited. A small share of clonotypes occurred in both CD4 and CD8 compartments, likely arising from convergent recombination. After the booster, most of the clones that had expanded following primary vaccination were detected again (just under 97% of CD4 and around 88% of CD8), which suggests that memory was broadly maintained. Compared with the primary T-cell response, the secondary T-cell response was faster but weaker, reaching its peak on day 5 rather than on day 15.

Read against the paper, the sample's treatment or condition label means: live attenuated yellow fever vaccine strain. A standard Ficoll-Paque protocol was used to isolate PBMCs from peripheral blood. Dynabeads CD4 and CD8 positive selection kits were used to isolate CD4 and CD8 T-cell fractions. TriZol was used to extract RNA from bulk PBMCs, from CD4 and CD8 fractions, and from dextramer-positive and dextramer-negative fractions. The sequencer was an Illumina NovaSeq 6000. TCR cDNA was synthesized by 5'RACE template switching, through which a universal primer site and unique molecular identifiers were introduced. Priming for cDNA synthesis came from both the TCR alpha and TCR beta constant segments. Two PCR steps were used to amplify libraries, with sample barcodes and sequencing adapters being added in the second step. Sequencing of libraries was performed on Illumina HiSeq 2500 (2x100 bp) or NovaSeq (2x150 bp). Per the authors' processing: MIGEC was used to demultiplex reads and collapse the reads into UMI consensus sequences, and MiXCR was used for V(D)J alignment. Vaccine-responding clonotypes were defined with edgeR using replicate PBMC samples, requiring FDR below 0.01 and a log2 fold change above 5 up to day 15. Each bulk clonotype received a CD4 or CD8 identity based on whether the sequenced CD4 or CD8 repertoire contained that clonotype at higher abundance. TCRdb trimmed public reads at Q25 via fastp, called clones via MiXCR and kept in-frame beta chains. When rows share a CDR3 protein, they turn into one entry using the most common DNA and genes. These V and J calls rely on TCRdb rather than the paper's analysis. The sample table records some 340,000 distinct CDR3 sequences; roughly a tenth of these occur just once. Approximately 3.3% of the sample comes from the top ten.

The CDR3, from cysteine to phenylalanine, totals 15 residues. The CDR3 DNA has 45 bases and is translated from base 1. Trimming at the junction amounts to 0 bases on V and 4 bases on J, and the germline ends lie 14 bases apart. The germline V gene encodes CDR1 DFQATT and CDR2 SNEGSKA (reference sequence). The material was CD4+ T cells sorted from PBMCs, obtained 45 days after the yellow fever booster vaccination. This receptor was identified in a man aged 18 to 35 who received the YFV17D yellow fever vaccine. This chain joins TRBV20-1 to TRBJ2-3; the D gene is perhaps TRBD2, from 5 matching bases. The CDR3 here reads CSARDPRTFSDTQYF. At the DNA level, the sequence is TGCAGTGCTAGAGATCCGCGGACTTTTTCAGATACGCAGTATTTT.